This T cell receptor (beta chain) was captured in a study of blood T cell repertoires in COVID-19. Across the whole study: Samples of COVID-19 (acute and convalescent) were obtained from the United States, Italy and Spain. T cells, B-cell-depleted T cells, or PBMCs supplied cDNA or gDNA.

This clone was seen a single time. V was pared by 7 bases and J by 4 bases, with 7 bases between. The CDR3 covers 11 residues. Source study methods: Researchers report that nucleated cell counts were estimated from reference gene primer amplification. Assay: immunoSEQ multiplex PCR; the TCRdb copy retains only in-frame clones and omits some. V and J calls and clone size are as listed in that table; D and trimming were resolved from the DNA. The table has 120,000 to 150,000 clones, about four fifths seen once. This rearrangement joins TRBV12-3 or TRBV12-4 to TRBJ1-2; D is unresolved. The sequence was collected from a human donor in a cohort sampled during active COVID-19. The sample consisted of peripheral blood. The CDR3 protein is CASMWAYGYTF. Here the CDR3 DNA reads TGTGCCAGCATGTGGGCCTATGGCTACACCTTC.